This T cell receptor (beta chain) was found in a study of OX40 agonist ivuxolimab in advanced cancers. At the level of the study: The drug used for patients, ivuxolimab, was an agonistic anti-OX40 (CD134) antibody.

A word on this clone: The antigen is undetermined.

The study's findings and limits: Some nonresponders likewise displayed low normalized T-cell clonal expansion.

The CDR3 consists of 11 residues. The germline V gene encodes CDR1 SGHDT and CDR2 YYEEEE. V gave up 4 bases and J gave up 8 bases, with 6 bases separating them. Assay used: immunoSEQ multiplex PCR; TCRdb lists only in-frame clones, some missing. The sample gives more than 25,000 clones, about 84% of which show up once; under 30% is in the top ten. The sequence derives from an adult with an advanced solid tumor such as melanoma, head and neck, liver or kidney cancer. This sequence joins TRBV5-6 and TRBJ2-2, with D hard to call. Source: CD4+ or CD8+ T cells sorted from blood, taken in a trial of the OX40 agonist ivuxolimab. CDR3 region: CASSMQGELFF. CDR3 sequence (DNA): TGTGCCAGCAGCATGCAAGGGGAGCTGTTTTTT.